Given below is one T cell receptor (beta chain) in context. Reverse transcription of extracted RNA yielded cDNA, which provided the sequencing template. Method: immunoSEQ multiplex PCR; TCRdb's copy keeps in-frame clones and lacks some. The sample shows about 190,000 clones, approximately 61% of them seen only once. Indicated treatment: oral pan-JAK inhibitor, 5-10 mg twice daily. Germline V lookup: CDR1 MNHNY, CDR2 SVGAGI (reference sequence). The V gene lost 7 bases and the J gene lost 0 bases, with 11 bases spanning the gap. CDR3 length: 14 amino acids. The record originates from a study of CD8+ T cells in alopecia areata.

This specimen was CD4+ T cells sorted from blood, taken at week 24, from a patient treated with tofacitinib. The chain couples TRBV6-6 to TRBJ2-3; possibly TRBD1 for D (6 bases). The receptor was derived from a human donor with alopecia areata. The CDR3, as DNA: TGTGCCAGCAATGGCCAGGGGAGCACAGATACGCAGTATTTT. Its translation: CASNGQGSTDTQYF.